This TCR beta chain was captured by sequencing in a study of post-analysis software for immune sequencing data. With regard to this clonotype: What it binds is unknown.

Study-level findings and limits: Four to six TRBV segments, including TRBV5-6, TRBV5-1 and TRBV20-1, were more frequent in patients than controls.

The TCR beta cDNA libraries contained unique molecular identifiers. Once 1 to 10 million T cells were used, roughly 0.5 million cDNA molecules resulted. MiXCR, applied by TCRdb to the PCR reads, yields one record per CDR3 protein. The sample yields around 400,000 distinct CDR3 sequences, around 37% seen once. Germline-derived CDR1 and CDR2 are SGHKS and YYEKEE (reference sequence). The CDR3 length is 15 residues. V lost 4 bases, J lost 3 bases, and 10 bases stayed unmatched. The sequenced sample consisted of blood. This chain connects TRBV5-5 to TRBJ2-7; TRBD1 matches at 7 bases. The receptor was derived from a girl aged 5-17 years with multiple sclerosis. CDR3 bases: TGTGCCAGCAGCCCCGGGACAGTCTCGGACTACGAGCAGTACTTC. Residues: CASSPGTVSDYEQYF.